A single sample gave rise to the 9 T cell receptor beta chains below, sequenced in a study of immune characterization of retroperitoneal liposarcoma. MiXCR was run by TCRdb on the PCR reads, yielding one entry per CDR3 protein. The profile shows approximately 10,000 distinct CDR3 sequences, around a quarter of them singletons. The sequencing input was tumor tissue. The receptors were gathered from a female donor with retroperitoneal liposarcoma.

This clonotype has at least ten counts. This chain joins TRBV7-3 and TRBJ2-2, with D hard to call. The CDR3 has 12 amino acids. Per the germline V gene, CDR1 is SGHTA and CDR2 is FQGTGA. Trimming shortened V by 6 bases and J by 7 bases, and 9 bases separated the two germline ends. CDR3: CASRTLGGELFF. In nucleotides, the CDR3 is TGTGCCAGCAGGACCTTGGGCGGGGAGCTGTTTTTT. Using reference TRBV7-3 and TRBJ2-2 for the parts outside the CDR3, the full variable domain is GAGVSQTPSNKVTEKGKYVELRCDPISGHTALYWYRQSLGQGPEFLIYFQGTGAADDSGLPNDRFFAVRPEGSVSTLKIQRTERGDSAVYLCASRTLGGELFFGEGSRLTVL.

This clonotype was observed a handful of times. The chain combines TRBV27 with TRBJ1-6; D is possibly TRBD1 (6 bases). Trimming took 5 bases from V and 10 from J, leaving 12 bases between them. The CDR3 is 13 amino acids. Germline assignment: CDR1 MNHEY and CDR2 SMNVEV (reference sequence). The CDR3 region is CASSRDTRSPLHF. CDR3 nucleotides: TGTGCCAGCAGTAGGGACACACGGTCACCCCTCCACTTT.

This clonotype was detected a few times. The chain has TRBV6-1 and TRBJ1-6; 9 bases align to TRBD1. Germline V lookup: CDR1 MNHNS, CDR2 SASEGT. V shed 6 bases, J shed 7 bases, and the junction held 4 bases outside the gene matches. This CDR3 has 14 residues. CDR3 residues: CASRAGTGNSPLHF. The DNA of the CDR3 is TGTGCCAGCAGGGCCGGGACAGGGAATTCACCCCTCCACTTT.

This clonotype was recorded many times. The chain uses TRBV7-2 and TRBJ1-2; D perhaps matches TRBD1 (5 bases). Trimming cost V 4 bases and J 5 bases, with 8 bases left between them. The CDR3 is 12 amino acids. CDR1 is SGHTA and CDR2 is FQGNSA in the germline V gene. The CDR3 DNA is TGTGCCAGCAGCTCCCAGGGTTATGGCTACACCTTC. Translation gives CASSSQGYGYTF.

This clonotype was counted a few times. The chain uses TRBV12-3 or TRBV12-4 and TRBJ2-1; possibly TRBD2 for D (6 bases). The CDR3 loop spans 15 amino acids. Trimming took 1 base from V and 10 from J, leaving 17 bases between them. In nucleotides, the CDR3 is TGTGCCAGCAGTTTAGAGGGCGGGAACTCCTACGAGCAGTTCTTC. This encodes CASSLEGGNSYEQFF.

The chain links TRBV11-2 to TRBJ2-1; D unresolved. V lost 5 bases and J 9 bases, leaving 14 bases between the germline ends. CDR3 length: 13 residues. Germline CDR1 SGHAT, CDR2 FQNNGV. The CDR3 DNA reads as TGTGCCAGCAGCCCACCCAGGTGGGGTGAGCAGTTCTTC. This codes for CASSPPRWGEQFF.

Many counts were recorded for this clonotype. The V and J genes are TRBV6-1 and TRBJ2-1; D is ambiguous. Germline values: CDR1 MNHNS, CDR2 SASEGT. The CDR3 sequence is 13 residues long. Trimming left V 8 bases short and J 9 bases short, with 17 bases between. As DNA, the CDR3 is TGTGCCAGCTTCGCATCCGCCGGCAGTGAGCAGTTCTTC. Amino acid sequence: CASFASAGSEQFF.

In this sample, this clonotype turned up many times. The V call is TRBV6-6, the J call TRBJ1-2, with a tentative D call TRBD1 (5 bases). The V and J ends lost 0 bases and 4 bases respectively, with 12 bases between them. The CDR3 is made up of 15 amino acids. CDR1 is MNHNY, CDR2 SVGAGI, per germline (reference sequence). The CDR3 nucleotides are TGTGCCAGCAGTTACTCGCTCCGGGGCCTCTATGGCTACACCTTC. Translating gives CASSYSLRGLYGYTF.

The chain is built from TRBV12-3 or TRBV12-4 and TRBJ2-3; 12 bases fit TRBD2. Trimming at V came to 4 bases and at J to 7 bases, leaving 12 bases not matched to a gene. The CDR3 contains 17 residues. The chain's CDR3 is CASSSVGLAGLFYTQYF. The CDR3 DNA follows: TGTGCCAGCAGTTCCGTCGGACTAGCGGGGCTTTTCTATACGCAGTATTTT.